This T cell receptor beta chain derives from a study of CD8 T cells in ankylosing spondylitis. TCRdb called the 5' RACE reads again in MiXCR, with one record for every CDR3 protein. Among a few hundred thousand distinct CDR3 sequences listed, roughly 20% were seen once. V lost 6 bases to trimming and J lost 3 bases; unmatched junction nucleotides: 5. This CDR3 contains 14 residues. A few counts support this clonotype. This TCR was recovered from a male donor with ankylosing spondylitis or in good health (not recorded which). Sequenced material: blood, either unsorted or a sorted T cell fraction (not recorded which). The rearrangement links TRBV12-3 or TRBV12-4 to TRBJ1-5, with 7 bases matching TRBD1. The CDR3 protein is CASRPDRDNQPQHF. The CDR3 DNA sequence: TGTGCCAGCAGACCCGACAGGGACAATCAGCCCCAGCATTTT.